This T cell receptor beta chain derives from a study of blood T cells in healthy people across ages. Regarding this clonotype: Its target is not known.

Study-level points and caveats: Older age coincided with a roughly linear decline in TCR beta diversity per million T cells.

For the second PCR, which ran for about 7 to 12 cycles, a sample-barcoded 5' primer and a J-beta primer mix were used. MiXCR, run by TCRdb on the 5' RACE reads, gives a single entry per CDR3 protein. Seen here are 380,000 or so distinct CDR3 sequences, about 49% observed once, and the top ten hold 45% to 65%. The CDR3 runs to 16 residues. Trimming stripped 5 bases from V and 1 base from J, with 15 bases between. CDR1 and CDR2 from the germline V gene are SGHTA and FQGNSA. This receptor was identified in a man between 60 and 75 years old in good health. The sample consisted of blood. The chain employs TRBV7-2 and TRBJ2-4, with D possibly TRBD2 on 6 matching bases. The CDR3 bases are TGTGCCAGCAGCCCCGGCGGAGGAGGGGCCAAAAACATTCAGTACTTC. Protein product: CASSPGGGGAKNIQYF.